This T cell receptor beta chain derives from a study of blood T cell repertoires in COVID-19. On the study more broadly: T cells, B-cell-depleted T cells, or PBMCs supplied cDNA or gDNA.

Original handling: Nucleated cell counts were estimated from reference gene primer amplification. Data came from immunoSEQ multiplex PCR; TCRdb stores just in-frame clones and leaves some out. The V and J calls and the clone size are those of that table, but D and trimming were determined from the DNA. The table shows 55,000 to 80,000 clones, with around 89% occurring only once. The sequence came from a man aged 50-60 years with acute or convalescent COVID-19. Material for sequencing was peripheral blood.

The CDR3 protein is CASSNTPPREGYTF. CDR3 coding DNA: TGTGCCAGCAGCAACACACCTCCCCGGGAAGGCTACACCTTC. The rearrangement links TRBV7-3 to TRBJ1-2; D is unclear. Germline-derived CDR1 and CDR2 are SGHTA and FQGTGA. V lost 5 bases to trimming and J lost 8 bases, with 18 bases between them. The CDR3 contains 14 residues.